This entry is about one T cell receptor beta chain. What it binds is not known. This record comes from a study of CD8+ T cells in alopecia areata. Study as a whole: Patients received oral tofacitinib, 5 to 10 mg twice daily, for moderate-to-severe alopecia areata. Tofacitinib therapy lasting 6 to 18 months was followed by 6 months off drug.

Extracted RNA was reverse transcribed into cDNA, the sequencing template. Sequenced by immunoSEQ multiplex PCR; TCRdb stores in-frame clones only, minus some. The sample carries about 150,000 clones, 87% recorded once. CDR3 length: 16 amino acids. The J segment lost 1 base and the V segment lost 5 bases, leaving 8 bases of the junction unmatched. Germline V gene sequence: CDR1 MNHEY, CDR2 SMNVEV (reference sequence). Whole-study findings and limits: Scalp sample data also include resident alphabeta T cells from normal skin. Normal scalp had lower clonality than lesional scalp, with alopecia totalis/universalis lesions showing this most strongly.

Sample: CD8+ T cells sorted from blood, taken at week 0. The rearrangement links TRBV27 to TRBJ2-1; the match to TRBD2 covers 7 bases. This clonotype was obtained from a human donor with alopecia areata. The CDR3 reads CASSKLTSESYNEQFF. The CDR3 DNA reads TGTGCCAGCAGTAAACTCACTAGCGAATCCTACAATGAGCAGTTCTTC.